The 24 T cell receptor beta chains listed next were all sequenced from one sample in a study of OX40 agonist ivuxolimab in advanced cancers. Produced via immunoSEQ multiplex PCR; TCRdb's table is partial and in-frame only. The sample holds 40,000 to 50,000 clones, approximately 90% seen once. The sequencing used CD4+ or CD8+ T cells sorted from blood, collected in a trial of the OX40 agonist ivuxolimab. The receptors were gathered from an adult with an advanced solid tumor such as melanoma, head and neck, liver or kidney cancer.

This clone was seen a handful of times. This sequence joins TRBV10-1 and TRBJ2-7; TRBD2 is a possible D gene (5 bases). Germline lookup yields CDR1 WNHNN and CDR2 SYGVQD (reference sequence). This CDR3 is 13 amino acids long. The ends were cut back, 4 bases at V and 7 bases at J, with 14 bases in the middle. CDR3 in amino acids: CASSGVSGSEQYF. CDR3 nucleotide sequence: TGCGCCAGCAGTGGGGTGTCGGGGAGTGAGCAGTACTTC.

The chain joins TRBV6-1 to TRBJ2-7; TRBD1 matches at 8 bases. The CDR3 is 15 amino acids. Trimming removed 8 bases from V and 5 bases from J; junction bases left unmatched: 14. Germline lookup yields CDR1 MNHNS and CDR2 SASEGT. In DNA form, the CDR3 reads TGTGCCAGCCGAGGACGAGGGACAGGAGACGACGAGCAGTACTTC. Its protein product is CASRGRGTGDDEQYF.

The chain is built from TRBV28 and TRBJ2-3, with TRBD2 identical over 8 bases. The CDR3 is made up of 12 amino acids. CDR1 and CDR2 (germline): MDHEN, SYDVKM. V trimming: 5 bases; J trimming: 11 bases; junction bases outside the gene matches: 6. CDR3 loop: CASSGGGPKQYF. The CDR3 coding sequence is TGTGCCAGCAGTGGCGGGGGGCCCAAGCAGTATTTT.

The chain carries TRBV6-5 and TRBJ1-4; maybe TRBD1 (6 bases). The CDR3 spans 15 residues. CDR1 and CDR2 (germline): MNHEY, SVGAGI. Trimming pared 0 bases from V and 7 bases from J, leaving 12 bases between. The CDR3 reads CASSYSGGAPEKLFF. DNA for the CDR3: TGTGCCAGCAGTTACTCCGGGGGGGCGCCTGAAAAACTGTTTTTT.

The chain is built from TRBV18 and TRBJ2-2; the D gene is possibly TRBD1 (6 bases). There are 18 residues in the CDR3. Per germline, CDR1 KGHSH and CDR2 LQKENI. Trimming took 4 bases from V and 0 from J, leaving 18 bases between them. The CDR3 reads CASSRKGHELSNTGELFF. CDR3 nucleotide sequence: TGTGCCAGCTCACGGAAGGGACACGAGCTTTCGAACACCGGGGAGCTGTTTTTT.

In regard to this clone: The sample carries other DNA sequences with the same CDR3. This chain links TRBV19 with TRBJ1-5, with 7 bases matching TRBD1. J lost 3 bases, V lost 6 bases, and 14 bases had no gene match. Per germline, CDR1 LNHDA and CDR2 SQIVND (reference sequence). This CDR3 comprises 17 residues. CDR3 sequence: CASRIRGEGADNQPQHF. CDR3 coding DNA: TGTGCCAGTAGAATCCGGGGGGAGGGGGCTGACAATCAGCCCCAGCATTTT.

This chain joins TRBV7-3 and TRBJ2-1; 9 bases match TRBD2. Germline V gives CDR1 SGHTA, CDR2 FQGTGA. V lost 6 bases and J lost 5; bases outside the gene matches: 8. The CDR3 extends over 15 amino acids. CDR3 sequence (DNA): TGTGCCAGCAGAAATAGCGGGGGCCCGAACAATGAGCAGTTCTTC. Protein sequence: CASRNSGGPNNEQFF.

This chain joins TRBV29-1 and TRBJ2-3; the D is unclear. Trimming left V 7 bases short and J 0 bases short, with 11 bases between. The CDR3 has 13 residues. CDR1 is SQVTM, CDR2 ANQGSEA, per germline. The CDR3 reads CSATELSTDTQYF. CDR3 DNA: TGCAGCGCTACGGAGCTTAGCACAGATACGCAGTATTTT.

CDR3 protein: CASSPGTAVNEQFF. As DNA, the CDR3 is TGTGCCAGCAGCCCGGGGACAGCGGTGAATGAGCAGTTCTTC. The chain has TRBV4-2 and TRBJ2-1; the match to TRBD1 covers 7 bases. Germline values: CDR1 LGHNA, CDR2 YNFKEQ. This CDR3 contains 14 residues. V gave up 4 bases and J gave up 7 bases; unmatched junction bases: 7.

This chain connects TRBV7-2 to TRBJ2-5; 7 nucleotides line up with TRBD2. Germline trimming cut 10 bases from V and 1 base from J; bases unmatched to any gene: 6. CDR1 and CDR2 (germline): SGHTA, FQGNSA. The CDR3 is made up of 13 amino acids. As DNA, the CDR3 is TGTGCCATCTCGCGGGGGTTCCAAGAGACCCAGTACTTC. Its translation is CAISRGFQETQYF. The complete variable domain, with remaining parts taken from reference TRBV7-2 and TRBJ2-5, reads GAGVSQSPSNKVTEKGKDVELRCDPISGHTALYWYRQSLGQGLEFLIYFQGNSAPDKSGLPSDRFSAERTGGSVSTLTIQRTQQEDSAVYLCAISRGFQETQYFGPGTRLLVL.

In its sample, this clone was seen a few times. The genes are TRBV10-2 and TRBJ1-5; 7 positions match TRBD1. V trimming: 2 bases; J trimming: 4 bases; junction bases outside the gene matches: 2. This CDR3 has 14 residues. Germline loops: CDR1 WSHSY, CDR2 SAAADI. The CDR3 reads CASSEGQENQPQHF. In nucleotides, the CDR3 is TGCGCCAGCAGTGAGGGACAGGAGAATCAGCCCCAGCATTTT.

CDR3 DNA: TGTGCCAGTAGTCTCCGGAGGCCTAGCGGGATCAGCTCCTACGAGCAGTACTTC. As protein: CASSLRRPSGISSYEQYF. The chain carries TRBV19 and TRBJ2-7, with 9 bases fitting TRBD2. Germline V gene sequence: CDR1 LNHDA, CDR2 SQIVND (reference sequence). The V and J ends lost 5 bases and 0 bases, in that order; junction bases with no gene match: 14. The CDR3 totals 18 residues.

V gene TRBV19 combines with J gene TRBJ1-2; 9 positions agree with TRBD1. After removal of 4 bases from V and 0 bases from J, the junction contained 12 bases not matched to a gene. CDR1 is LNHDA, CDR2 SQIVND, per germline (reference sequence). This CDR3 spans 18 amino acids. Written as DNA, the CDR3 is TGTGCCAGTAGTAACCACAAGGGACAGGGCCTAGCTAACTATGGCTACACCTTC. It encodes CASSNHKGQGLANYGYTF.

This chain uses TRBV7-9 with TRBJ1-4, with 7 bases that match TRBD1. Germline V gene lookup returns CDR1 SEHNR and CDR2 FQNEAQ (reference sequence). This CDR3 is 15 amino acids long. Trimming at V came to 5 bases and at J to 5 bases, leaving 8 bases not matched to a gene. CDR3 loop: CASSLKTGMNEKLFF. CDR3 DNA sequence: TGTGCCAGCAGCCTCAAGACAGGGATGAATGAAAAACTGTTTTTT.

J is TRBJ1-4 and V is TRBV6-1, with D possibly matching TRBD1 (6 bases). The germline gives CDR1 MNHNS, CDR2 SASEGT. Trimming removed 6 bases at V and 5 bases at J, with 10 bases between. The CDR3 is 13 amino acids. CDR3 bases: TGTGCCAGCAGGTCGCAGGGGAATGAAAAACTGTTTTTT. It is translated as CASRSQGNEKLFF.

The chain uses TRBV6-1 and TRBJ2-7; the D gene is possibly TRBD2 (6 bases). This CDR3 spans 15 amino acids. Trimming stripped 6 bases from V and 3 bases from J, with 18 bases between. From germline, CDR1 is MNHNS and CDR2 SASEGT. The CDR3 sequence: CASSREAAGGYEQYF. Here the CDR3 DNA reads TGTGCCAGCAGCCGCGAGGCTGCCGGGGGCTACGAGCAGTACTTC.

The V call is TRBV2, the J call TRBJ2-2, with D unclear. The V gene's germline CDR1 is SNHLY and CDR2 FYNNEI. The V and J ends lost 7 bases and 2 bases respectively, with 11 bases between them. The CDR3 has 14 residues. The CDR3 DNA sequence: TGTGCCAGCAAATTAACAGCCAACACCGGGGAGCTGTTTTTT. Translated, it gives CASKLTANTGELFF.

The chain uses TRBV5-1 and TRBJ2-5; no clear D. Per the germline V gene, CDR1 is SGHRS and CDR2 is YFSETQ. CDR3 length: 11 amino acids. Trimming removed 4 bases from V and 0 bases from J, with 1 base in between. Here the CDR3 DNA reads TGCGCCAGCAGCAACCAAGAGACCCAGTACTTC. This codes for CASSNQETQYF.

The DNA for the CDR3 is TGTGCCAGCGGGGGACAGGGAGCGTACAATGAGCAGTTCTTC. Its protein is CASGGQGAYNEQFF. V usage is TRBV25-1 and J usage is TRBJ2-1, with 9 bases that match TRBD1. V lost 8 bases, J lost 4 bases, and 6 bases stayed unmatched. Germline CDR1 is MGHDK and CDR2 is SYGVNS. The CDR3 consists of 14 residues. Complete variable domain (other parts from reference TRBV25-1 and TRBJ2-1): EADIYQTPRYLVIGTGKKITLECSQTMGHDKMYWYQQDPGMELHLIHYSYGVNSTEKGDLSSESTVSRIRTEHFPLTLESARPSHTSQYLCASGGQGAYNEQFFGPGTRLTVL.

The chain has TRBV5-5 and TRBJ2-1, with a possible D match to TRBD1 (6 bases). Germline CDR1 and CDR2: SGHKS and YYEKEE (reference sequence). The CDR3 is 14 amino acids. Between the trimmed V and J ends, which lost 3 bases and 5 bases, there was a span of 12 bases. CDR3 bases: TGTGCCAGCAGCTCAACGGACAGAAACAATGAGCAGTTCTTC. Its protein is CASSSTDRNNEQFF.

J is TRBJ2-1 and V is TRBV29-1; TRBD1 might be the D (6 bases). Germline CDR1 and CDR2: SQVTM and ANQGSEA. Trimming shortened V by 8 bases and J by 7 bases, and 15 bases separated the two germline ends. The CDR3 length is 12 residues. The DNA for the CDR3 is TGCAGCCTCGTCAGGGGCGGTAATGAGCAGTTCTTC. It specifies CSLVRGGNEQFF.

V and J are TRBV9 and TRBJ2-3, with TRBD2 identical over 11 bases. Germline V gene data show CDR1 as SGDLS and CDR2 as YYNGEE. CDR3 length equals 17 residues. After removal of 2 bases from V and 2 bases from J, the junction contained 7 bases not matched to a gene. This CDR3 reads CASSVDLTSGVTDTQYF. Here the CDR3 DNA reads TGTGCCAGCAGCGTGGACTTGACTAGCGGGGTCACAGATACGCAGTATTTT.

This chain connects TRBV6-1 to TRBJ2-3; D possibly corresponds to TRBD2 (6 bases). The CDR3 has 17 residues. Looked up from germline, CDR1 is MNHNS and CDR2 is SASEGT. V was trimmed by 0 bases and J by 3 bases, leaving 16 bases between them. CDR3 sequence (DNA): TGTGCCAGCAGTGAAGCGAGTGGACTAAGGTTGACAGATACGCAGTATTTT. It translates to CASSEASGLRLTDTQYF.

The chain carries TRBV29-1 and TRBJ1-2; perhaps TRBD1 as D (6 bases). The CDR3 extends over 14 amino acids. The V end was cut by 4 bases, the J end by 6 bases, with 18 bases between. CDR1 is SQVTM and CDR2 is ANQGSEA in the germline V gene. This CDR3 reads CSVVGPGADNGYTF. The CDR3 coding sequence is TGCAGCGTTGTAGGTCCGGGGGCGGATAATGGCTACACCTTC.